This T cell receptor beta chain was observed in a study of CD8 T cells in Susac syndrome. This clonotype was seen only a few times. When the RNA was reverse transcribed, random hexamers were used with an input of 0.5 to 1 ug. The amplification used immunoSEQ multiplex PCR on TCR beta CDR3; it spanned 54 Vbeta and 13 Jbeta. TCRdb redid the calling of the immunoSEQ multiplex PCR reads with MiXCR, one entry per CDR3 protein. The sample holds around 200,000 distinct CDR3 sequences, about 94% seen once. High-throughput TCR beta sequencing covered peripheral CD8+ and CD4+ T cells. Germline V gene lookup returns CDR1 MRHNA and CDR2 SNTAGT. The CDR3 consists of 15 residues. J was trimmed by 7 bases and V by 5 bases; bases with no gene match: 12.

This chain joins TRBV6-4 and TRBJ1-2; TRBD1 agrees at 8 bases. The clonotype comes from a human donor with multiple sclerosis. Sequencing used CD8+ T cells from PBMCs. In DNA form, the CDR3 reads TGTGCCAGCAGTCCTCGGAACGCAGGGGGCTTTGGCTACACCTTC. Translating it yields CASSPRNAGGFGYTF.